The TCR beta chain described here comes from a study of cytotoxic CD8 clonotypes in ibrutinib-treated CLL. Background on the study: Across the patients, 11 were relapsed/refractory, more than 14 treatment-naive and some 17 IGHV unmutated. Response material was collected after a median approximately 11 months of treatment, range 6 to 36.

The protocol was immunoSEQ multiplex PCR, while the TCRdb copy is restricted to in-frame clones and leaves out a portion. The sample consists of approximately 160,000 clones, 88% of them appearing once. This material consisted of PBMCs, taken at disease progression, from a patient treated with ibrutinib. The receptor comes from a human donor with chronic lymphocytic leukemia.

Here the CDR3 DNA reads TGTGCCTGCGGACTAGCGGGGACCTCCTACGAGCAGTACTTC. Translation gives CACGLAGTSYEQYF. This chain uses TRBV30 with TRBJ2-7; 12 bases match TRBD2. V lost 6 bases to trimming and J lost 0 bases; unmatched junction nucleotides: 3. The CDR3 is 14 residues long. Germline assignment: CDR1 GTSNPN and CDR2 SVGIG (reference sequence).